This section outlines one T cell receptor beta chain sequence together with its context. Its antigen is still unknown. This sample was included in a study of T cells after yellow fever vaccination. As for the study in general: Preparation of fractions with low cell numbers was performed using SMART-Seq v4 Ultra Low Input. Study observations and caveats: High-abundance clonotypes from the bulk population could contaminate FACS-sorted repertoires. Post-booster repertoires again held most primary-vaccination clones (about 96% CD4, roughly 88% CD8). A weaker secondary response peaked on day 5, the primary on day 15.

The length of the CDR3 is 15 residues. The germline V and J ends were trimmed by 2 bases and 0 bases, with 8 bases remaining between them. MiXCR, applied by TCRdb to the 5' RACE reads, yields one record per CDR3 protein. The sample lists 300,000 to 350,000 distinct CDR3 sequences; 7% to 10% were seen once. This sample comprised PBMCs, obtained about 41 days after the first yellow fever vaccination. The sequence was obtained from a man between 18 and 29 years old who received the YFV17D yellow fever vaccine. This chain connects TRBV12-3 or TRBV12-4 to TRBJ2-1, with a possible D match to TRBD1 (6 bases). The CDR3 here is CASSLSGASYNEQFF. CDR3 nucleotides: TGTGCCAGCAGTTTATCAGGGGCCTCCTACAATGAGCAGTTCTTC.